This T cell receptor beta chain stems from a study of regulatory T cells in long-lasting Graves disease. Study at large: Newly diagnosed Graves' patients had taken antithyroid drugs under 3 months. Study-wide findings and caveats: Preferential use of TRBV28, TRBJ1-2 and TRBJ2-5 was seen in persistent disease.

The time point denotes: newly diagnosed GD, antithyroid drugs for less than 3 months. Making the TCR library involved RNA that had been extracted from PBMCs. The CDR3 length is 13 residues. V was clipped by 3 bases and J by 7 bases, with 10 bases between them. Germline values: CDR1 GTSNPN, CDR2 SVGIG (reference sequence). This clonotype was recorded many times. The antigen is unknown. Both iRepertoire HTBI primers and Arm-PCR of CDR3 regions were used to build the TCR beta libraries. TCRdb reprocessed the multiplex PCR reads with MiXCR, giving one entry per CDR3 protein. The data hold around 250,000 distinct CDR3 sequences, with approximately 20% observed a single time.

The sequencing here drew on peripheral blood mononuclear cells (PBMCs), taken at new diagnosis, from a patient treated with antithyroid drugs. The sequence derives from a female donor with Graves disease. J is TRBJ1-6 and V is TRBV30; tentative D call: TRBD1 (6 bases). CDR3 residues: CAWRQGSNSPLHF. The CDR3 DNA sequence: TGTGCCTGGAGACAGGGTAGCAATTCACCCCTCCACTTT.